This passage covers 2 T cell receptor beta chains from one sample sequenced in a study of CD8+ T cells in alopecia areata. cDNA serving as the sequencing template came from extracted, reverse transcribed RNA. TCRdb's table, derived via immunoSEQ multiplex PCR, lists solely in-frame clones and lacks some. Of 45,000 to 70,000 clones in the sample, 96% are singletons; the top ten hold roughly 25%. This sample comprised CD8+ T cells sorted from blood, obtained at week 0. Source of these receptors: a human donor with alopecia areata.

The count of this clone is one. The J gene is TRBJ1-5, the V gene TRBV19, with D possibly being TRBD1 (5 bases). V dropped 6 bases and J dropped 3 bases, with 12 bases sitting between them. This CDR3 has 14 residues. The germline CDR1 and CDR2 sequences are LNHDA and SQIVND (reference sequence). The CDR3 is CASSEGLFNQPQHF. In DNA form, the CDR3 reads TGTGCCAGTAGCGAGGGACTTTTCAATCAGCCCCAGCATTTT.

Only one count was recorded for this clone. No DNA is shown, since the ends of the CDR3 on it are uncertain; the CDR3 is the one TCRdb lists. The chain uses TRBV6-5 and TRBJ2-2; the listed D gene, TRBD2, was not tested against the DNA. Germline V gene data show CDR1 as MNHEY and CDR2 as SVGAGI. The CDR3 extends over 13 residues, inclusive of both ends. CDR3 region: CASKFRRAGELFF.